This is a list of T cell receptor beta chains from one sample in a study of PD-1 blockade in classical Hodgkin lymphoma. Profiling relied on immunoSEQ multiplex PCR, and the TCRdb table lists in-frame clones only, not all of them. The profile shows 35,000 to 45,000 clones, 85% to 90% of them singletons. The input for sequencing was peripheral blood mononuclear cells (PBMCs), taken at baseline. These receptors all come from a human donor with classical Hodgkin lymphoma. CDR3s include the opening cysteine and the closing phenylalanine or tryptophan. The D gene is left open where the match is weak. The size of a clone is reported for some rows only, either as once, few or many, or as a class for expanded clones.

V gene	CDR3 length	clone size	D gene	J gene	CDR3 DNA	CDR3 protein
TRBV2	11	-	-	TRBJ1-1	TGTGCCAGCAGTTACGGGAGGGAAGCTTTCTTT	CASSYGREAFF
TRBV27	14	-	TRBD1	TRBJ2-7	TGTGCCAGCAGGCCAAGACAGGGGTTCTACGAGCAGTACTTC	CASRPRQGFYEQYF
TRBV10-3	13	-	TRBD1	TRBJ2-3	TGTGCCGTCCGACAGGGGGAAGCAGATACGCAGTATTTT	CAVRQGEADTQYF
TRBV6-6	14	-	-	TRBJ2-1	TGTGCCAGCAGTTACTCGTCTAGGCGGGAAGAGCAGTTCTTC	CASSYSSRREEQFF
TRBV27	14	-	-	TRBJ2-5	TGTGCCAGCAGTCCAATACAGGGTGAAGAGACCCAGTACTTC	CASSPIQGEETQYF
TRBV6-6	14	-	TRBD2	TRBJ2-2	TGTGCCAGCAGGACGGGACTAGAGACCGGGGAGCTGTTTTTT	CASRTGLETGELFF
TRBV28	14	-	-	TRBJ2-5	TGTGCCAGCAGTTTGACCGCTGGGGGGGAGACCCAGTACTTC	CASSLTAGGETQYF
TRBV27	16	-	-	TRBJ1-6	TGTGCCAGCAGGGGCTGGCAGGTCTTACGTCCATCACCCCTCCACTTT	CASRGWQVLRPSPLHF
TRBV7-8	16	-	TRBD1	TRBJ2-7	TGTGCCAGCAGCTTAGCGGACAGGCAACTGGCCTACGAGCAGTACTTC	CASSLADRQLAYEQYF
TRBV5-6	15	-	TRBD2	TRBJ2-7	TGTGCCAGCAGCACTCGGACTAGCGGGGGGTTCGAGCAGTACTTC	CASSTRTSGGFEQYF
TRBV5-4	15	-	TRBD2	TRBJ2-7	TGTGCCAGCACCTCGCCGGCGGGGGGGCTGGACGAGCAGTACTTC	CASTSPAGGLDEQYF
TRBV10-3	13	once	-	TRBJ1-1	TGTGCCATCAGTGTAAGGGGCCACGGTGAAGCTTTCTTT	CAISVRGHGEAFF
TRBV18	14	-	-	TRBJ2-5	TGTGCCAGCTCACCCCGGGACCGACAAGAGACCCAGTACTTC	CASSPRDRQETQYF